This T cell receptor beta chain originates from a study of patients and donors after allogeneic stem cell transplantation. The CDR3 spans 14 residues. Germline-derived CDR1 and CDR2 are MNHEY and SVGAGI. Trimming removed 2 bases at V and 0 bases at J, with 5 bases between. TCRdb fed the RT-PCR reads into MiXCR, producing one record per CDR3 protein. The sample holds around 23,000 distinct CDR3 sequences; roughly 43% are singletons and the top ten take around 78%. The sequencing sample was made of blood, either unsorted or a sorted T cell fraction (not recorded which). The V call is TRBV6-5, the J call TRBJ1-5, with unresolved D. This receptor was obtained from a human donor who was either an allogeneic HSCT recipient or a stem cell or donor lymphocyte infusion donor (not recorded which). It is not recorded whose cells these are; they may come from a transplant donor. For the CDR3, the DNA is TGTGCCAGCAGTTACGGCTATAGCAATCAGCCCCAGCATTTT. This codes for CASSYGYSNQPQHF.